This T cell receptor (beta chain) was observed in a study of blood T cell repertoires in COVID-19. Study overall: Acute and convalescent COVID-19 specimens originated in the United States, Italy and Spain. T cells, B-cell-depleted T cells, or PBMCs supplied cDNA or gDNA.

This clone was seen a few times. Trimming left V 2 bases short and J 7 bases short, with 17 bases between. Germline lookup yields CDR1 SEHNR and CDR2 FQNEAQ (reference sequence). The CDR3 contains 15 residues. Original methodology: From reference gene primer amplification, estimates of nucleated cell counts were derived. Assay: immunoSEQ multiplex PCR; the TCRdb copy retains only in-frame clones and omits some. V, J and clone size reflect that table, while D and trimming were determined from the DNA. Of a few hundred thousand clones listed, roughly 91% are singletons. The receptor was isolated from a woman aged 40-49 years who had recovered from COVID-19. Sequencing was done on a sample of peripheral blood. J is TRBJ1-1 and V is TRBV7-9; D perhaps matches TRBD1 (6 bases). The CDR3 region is CASSLNRQARVEAFF. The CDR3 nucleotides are TGTGCCAGCAGCTTAAACCGACAGGCCCGTGTTGAAGCTTTCTTT.